A single sample gave rise to the 26 T cell receptor beta chains below, sequenced in a study of T cells in Graves' hyperthyroidism and ophthalmopathy. RNA transcripts gave rise to amplified TCR beta CDR3 regions. The primer set for the first-round RT-PCR of the TCR CDR3 was HTBI. TCRdb called the multiplex PCR reads again in MiXCR, with one record for every CDR3 protein. The sample records about 420,000 distinct CDR3 sequences, approximately 14% being singletons. The sequencing sample was made of blood. These receptors were obtained from a woman aged 18 to 35 with Graves' hyperthyroidism.

This clonotype was seen many times. J is TRBJ2-7 and V is TRBV12-3 or TRBV12-4; the D gene is possibly TRBD1 (6 bases). The V end lost 7 bases, the J end lost 4 bases, and 11 bases lay between the germline ends. There are 12 residues in the CDR3. The CDR3 region has the DNA TGTGCCAGCACCCTCAGGGGTTACGAGCAGTACTTC. It codes for CASTLRGYEQYF.

Many counts were recorded for this clonotype. The V gene is TRBV20-1, the J gene TRBJ2-1; possible D gene TRBD2, 6 bases. CDR1 is DFQATT, CDR2 SNEGSKA, per germline (reference sequence). Trimming took off 5 bases at V and 0 bases at J, with 17 bases between the two ends. CDR3 length: 16 amino acids. The CDR3 here is CSAGRDLQSSYNEQFF. The CDR3, as DNA: TGCAGTGCTGGACGGGACTTACAGAGCTCCTACAATGAGCAGTTCTTC.

This clonotype was counted at least ten times. The genes are TRBV5-1 and TRBJ2-1, with D possibly TRBD1 on 5 matching bases. Deletions cut 3 bases from V and 0 bases from J, with 10 bases between. The CDR3 has 15 amino acids. Germline V gene sequence: CDR1 SGHRS, CDR2 YFSETQ. In DNA, the CDR3 is TGCGCCAGCAGCTCCGGACAACACTCCTACAATGAGCAGTTCTTC. Translated: CASSSGQHSYNEQFF.

This clonotype was detected a few times. CDR3 loop: CSAKGPSQETQYF. CDR3 DNA sequence: TGCAGTGCAAAGGGGCCAAGCCAAGAGACCCAGTACTTC. The genes are TRBV20-1 and TRBJ2-5; tentatively, D is TRBD1 (5 bases). Germline loops: CDR1 DFQATT, CDR2 SNEGSKA (reference sequence). Trimming removed 6 bases at V and 1 base at J, with 12 bases between. The CDR3 covers 13 residues.

This clonotype was found many times. V usage is TRBV18 and J usage is TRBJ1-1; D call uncertain. The germline gives CDR1 KGHSH, CDR2 LQKENI. V lost 5 bases and J lost 7, with 11 bases in between. The CDR3 contains 12 residues. CDR3 loop: CASSGNGGEAFF. In nucleotides, the CDR3 is TGTGCCAGCTCAGGGAATGGAGGTGAAGCTTTCTTT. Combining the CDR3 with reference TRBV18 and TRBJ1-1 gives the whole variable domain NAGVMQNPRHLVRRRGQEARLRCSPMKGHSHVYWYRQLPEEGLKFMVYLQKENIIDESGMPKERFSAEFPKEGPSILRIQQVVRGDSAAYFCASSGNGGEAFFGQGTRLTVV.

The sample holds a few counts of this clonotype. CDR3 sequence reads: CASSQIQGIGQPQHF. CDR3 DNA sequence: TGCGCCAGCAGCCAGATACAGGGAATAGGGCAGCCCCAGCATTTT. The chain couples TRBV4-1 to TRBJ1-5, with a tentative D call TRBD1 (6 bases). The V and J ends lost 3 bases and 7 bases respectively, with 16 bases between them. Germline CDR1 reads MGHRA; CDR2 reads YSYEKL. The CDR3 consists of 15 residues.

This clonotype was found a few times. The J gene is TRBJ2-3, the V gene TRBV18, with 9 bases fitting TRBD2. Germline V gene data show CDR1 as KGHSH and CDR2 as LQKENI. The CDR3 loop spans 17 amino acids. V was clipped by 1 base and J by 1 base; unmatched bases: 6. The DNA of the CDR3 is TGTGCCAGCTCACCACGGCCAGCGGGGGGCGGCACAGATACGCAGTATTTT. It translates to CASSPRPAGGGTDTQYF.

The sample holds a few counts of this clonotype. The V call is TRBV7-9, the J call TRBJ2-5, with 9 bases fitting TRBD2. The length of the CDR3 is 16 residues. V gave up 5 bases and J gave up 3 bases; unmatched junction bases: 10. The germline V gene has CDR1 SEHNR and CDR2 FQNEAQ (reference sequence). The CDR3 region is CASSRTGTSIEETQYF. In nucleotides, the CDR3 is TGTGCCAGCAGCAGAACCGGGACTAGCATAGAAGAGACCCAGTACTTC.

This clonotype was recorded at least ten times. V is TRBV5-1 and J is TRBJ2-3; either TRBD1 or TRBD2 may fit D (5 bases each). The CDR3 extends over 13 amino acids. Germline V gene lookup returns CDR1 SGHRS and CDR2 YFSETQ. V gave up 4 bases and J gave up 13 bases, with 19 bases separating them. In DNA, the CDR3 is TGCGCCAGCAGCCGGGACGGACTGTCGGACGAGTATTTT. Translated, it gives CASSRDGLSDEYF. The full variable domain, its missing parts supplied by reference TRBV5-1 and TRBJ2-3, is KAGVTQTPRYLIKTRGQQVTLSCSPISGHRSVSWYQQTPGQGLQFLFEYFSETQRNKGNFPGRFSGRQFSNSRSEMNVSTLELGDSALYLCASSRDGLSDEYFGPGTRLTVL.

V usage is TRBV19 and J usage is TRBJ1-1; 10 nucleotides match TRBD1. Germline-derived CDR1 and CDR2 are LNHDA and SQIVND (reference sequence). V was pared by 5 bases and J by 6 bases, with 9 bases of the junction left unmatched. The CDR3 spans 15 residues. The chain's CDR3 is CASSPRGQGIAEAFF. CDR3 DNA sequence: TGTGCCAGTAGTCCAAGGGGACAGGGGATCGCTGAAGCTTTCTTT.

A few counts support this clonotype. The genes are TRBV7-2 and TRBJ1-2; D may be TRBD1 (5 bases). The CDR3 has 15 amino acids. V lost 4 bases, J lost 4 bases, and 16 bases lay in between. Germline CDR1 is SGHTA and CDR2 is FQGNSA. This chain's CDR3 is CASSSRLWGTYGYTF. The CDR3 DNA reads TGTGCCAGCAGCTCCCGCTTGTGGGGGACCTATGGCTACACCTTC.

To note about this clonotype: This may come from a read error, since a much larger clone is one base off. V usage is TRBV7-3 and J usage is TRBJ2-3, with TRBD2 as a possible D gene (6 bases). The CDR3 totals 16 residues. Between the trimmed V and J ends, which lost 0 bases and 2 bases, there was a span of 12 bases. Germline CDR1 is SGHTA and CDR2 is FQGTGA. CDR3 protein: CASSLTGTVYTDTQYF. The CDR3 nucleotides are TGTGCCAGCAGCTTAACGGGGACTGTTTACACAGATACGCAGTATTTT.

This clonotype was observed many times. The CDR3 bases are TGTGCCAGCAGCGCCGACAGGTACTTCGACGAGCAGTACTTC. Encoded protein: CASSADRYFDEQYF. The V and J genes are TRBV11-1 and TRBJ2-7, with D tentatively TRBD1 (6 bases). Germline V gene data show CDR1 as SGHAT and CDR2 as FQDESV (reference sequence). This CDR3 is 14 amino acids long. The V end was cut by 5 bases, the J end by 5 bases, with 16 bases between.

A note on this clonotype: Since no conserved phenylalanine or tryptophan closes the CDR3, a read error is the likely cause. This chain joins TRBV4-2 and TRBJ1-1, with 10 positions matching TRBD1. This CDR3 region has 15 residues. Germline V gives CDR1 LGHNA, CDR2 YNFKEQ. V trimming: 2 bases; J trimming: 2 bases; junction bases outside the gene matches: 2. DNA of the CDR3: TGTGCCAGCAGCCAAAGGGACAGGGGTAACACTGAAGCTTTCCTT. Residues: CASSQRDRGNTEAFL.

The chain uses TRBV6-1 and TRBJ2-5; D is tentatively TRBD1 or TRBD2 (5 bases each). With 7 bases removed from V and 3 bases from J, the gap between germline ends came to 9 bases. Per the germline V gene, CDR1 is MNHNS and CDR2 is SASEGT. The CDR3 covers 12 residues. CDR3 nucleotides: TGTGCCAGCACCGGGACGGAAGAGACCCAGTACTTC. This sequence encodes CASTGTEETQYF.

V usage is TRBV19 and J usage is TRBJ1-2; a possible D gene is TRBD1 (6 bases). Germline-derived CDR1 and CDR2 are LNHDA and SQIVND (reference sequence). The CDR3 is 15 residues long. Deletions cut 5 bases from V and 7 bases from J, with 20 bases between. CDR3 DNA sequence: TGTGCCAGTAGTTTGCAAGGACAGAAACGGGCTGGCTACACCTTC. Translated, it gives CASSLQGQKRAGYTF. The whole variable domain, filled in from reference TRBV19 and TRBJ1-2, reads DGGITQSPKYLFRKEGQNVTLSCEQNLNHDAMYWYRQDPGQGLRLIYYSQIVNDFQKGDIAEGYSVSREKKESFPLTVTSAQKNPTAFYLCASSLQGQKRAGYTFGSGTRLTVV.

This clonotype has at least ten counts. The chain couples TRBV5-1 to TRBJ2-3; no clear D. Germline V lookup: CDR1 SGHRS, CDR2 YFSETQ. This CDR3 is 15 amino acids long. Trimming left V 7 bases short and J 0 bases short, with 15 bases between. The CDR3 DNA sequence: TGCGCCAGCGGGAAGGACGGACCTAGCACAGATACGCAGTATTTT. It specifies CASGKDGPSTDTQYF.

A word on this clonotype: A much larger clone sits a single nucleotide away, making a read error possible. The CDR3 sequence: CASSSPTAGWQETQYF. As DNA, the CDR3 is TGCGCCAGCAGCAGCCCGACAGCAGGGTGGCAAGAGACCCAGTACTTC. This rearrangement joins TRBV4-1 to TRBJ2-5, with D maybe TRBD1 (5 bases). CDR3 size: 16 residues. Germline values: CDR1 MGHRA, CDR2 YSYEKL. The V gene lost 5 bases and the J gene lost 2 bases, with 18 bases spanning the gap.

This clonotype was seen a few times. This sequence joins TRBV3-1 and TRBJ1-3; the D is unclear. V dropped 3 bases and J dropped 2 bases, with 14 bases sitting between them. The CDR3 extends over 16 amino acids. Germline V gene lookup returns CDR1 LGHDT and CDR2 YNNKEL (reference sequence). DNA for the CDR3: TGTGCCAGCAGCCATCTGAGGATTTTTACTGGAAACACCATATATTTT. Its translation: CASSHLRIFTGNTIYF.

This chain joins TRBV3-1 and TRBJ2-3; D ambiguous. Per the germline V gene, CDR1 is LGHDT and CDR2 is YNNKEL (reference sequence). The CDR3 sequence is 13 residues long. Trimming removed 0 bases from V and 7 bases from J, with 8 bases in between. The CDR3 region has the DNA TGTGCCAGCAGCCAAGATCTGAGAAATACGCAGTATTTT. The encoded protein is CASSQDLRNTQYF.

This clonotype was counted between two and nine times. The rearrangement joins TRBV29-1 to TRBJ2-1; the match to TRBD2 covers 7 bases. The trim removed 6 bases at V and 3 bases at J, leaving 8 bases unmatched. This CDR3 has 14 amino acids. CDR1 and CDR2 (germline): SQVTM, ANQGSEA. The CDR3 loop is CSVLTSAYYNEQFF. The CDR3 DNA sequence: TGCAGCGTGCTCACTAGCGCGTACTACAATGAGCAGTTCTTC.

CDR3: CASSKDRRNTGELFF. DNA of the CDR3: TGTGCCAGCAGCAAGGACAGGAGGAACACCGGGGAGCTGTTTTTT. The genes are TRBV7-2 and TRBJ2-2; 7 nucleotides align to TRBD1. Germline-derived CDR1 and CDR2 are SGHTA and FQGNSA. Trimming took 5 bases from V and 1 from J; bases not matched to a gene: 4. The CDR3 sequence is 15 residues long.

This clonotype appeared many times. This sequence joins TRBV2 and TRBJ2-7; TRBD1 matches 9 bases. The CDR3 extends over 12 amino acids. Germline loops: CDR1 SNHLY, CDR2 FYNNEI. V lost 9 bases, J lost 6 bases, and 6 bases stayed unmatched. This CDR3 reads CASTDRGCEQYF. CDR3 sequence (DNA): TGTGCCAGTACGGACAGGGGATGCGAGCAGTACTTC.

This clonotype was recorded a few times. The chain employs TRBV7-9 and TRBJ1-1, with TRBD1 matching over 8 bases. The CDR3 totals 14 residues. V trimming: 3 bases; J trimming: 3 bases; junction bases outside the gene matches: 3. Germline V CDR1 and CDR2: SEHNR, FQNEAQ (reference sequence). The CDR3 here is CASSFHRGDTEAFF. The CDR3 DNA reads as TGTGCCAGCAGCTTCCACAGGGGGGACACTGAAGCTTTCTTT.

This clonotype was recorded many times. The chain recombines TRBV28 with TRBJ1-1; no reliable D call. The V end lost 3 bases, the J end lost 6 bases, and 5 bases lay between the germline ends. Germline lookup yields CDR1 MDHEN and CDR2 SYDVKM. The CDR3 has 11 amino acids. CDR3 bases: TGTGCCAGCAGTTTGTTGTCTGAAGCTTTCTTT. This encodes CASSLLSEAFF.

This clonotype was recorded many times. The chain carries TRBV28 and TRBJ2-7; D is undetermined. The V and J ends lost 6 bases and 2 bases respectively, with 11 bases between them. The CDR3 consists of 13 residues. In germline, CDR1 is MDHEN, CDR2 SYDVKM. CDR3 in amino acids: CASSPTTTYEQYF. CDR3 in DNA: TGTGCCAGCAGCCCAACAACTACCTACGAGCAGTACTTC.